Below are 26 T cell receptor beta chains sequenced from a single sample in a study of shared clonotypes between healthy human individuals. Profiling relied on immunoSEQ multiplex PCR, and the TCRdb table lists in-frame clones only, not all of them. The data contain 400,000 to 500,000 clones, 60% to 85% of them singletons. Sequenced sample: PBMCs. The receptors shown here come from a middle-aged woman in good health. Some clones in this sample may be carry-over from other donors' samples.

V usage is TRBV7-2 and J usage is TRBJ2-5, with 7 bases matching TRBD2. CDR3 size: 15 residues. Germline V gene lookup returns CDR1 SGHTA and CDR2 FQGNSA. The V segment lost 1 base and the J segment 1 base; nucleotides outside the gene matches: 3. The CDR3, as DNA: TGTGCCAGCAGCTTAGTCAGCGGGATCCAAGAGACCCAGTACTTC. Protein sequence: CASSLVSGIQETQYF.

With regard to this clone: This could be a read error, since a much larger clone is one nucleotide away. The J gene is TRBJ1-4, the V gene TRBV30; D is unclear. The germline V and J ends were trimmed by 5 bases and 8 bases, with 21 bases remaining between them. Per germline, CDR1 GTSNPN and CDR2 SVGIG (reference sequence). The CDR3 loop spans 15 amino acids. The chain's CDR3 is CAWGPQIGLREKLFF. DNA for the CDR3: TGTGCCTGGGGCCCCCAGATAGGGCTTAGGGAAAAACTGTTTTTT. Complete variable domain (other parts from reference TRBV30 and TRBJ1-4): SQTIHQWPATLVQPVGSPLSLECTVEGTSNPNLYWYRQAAGRGLQLLFYSVGIGQISSEVPQNLSASRPQDRQFILSSKKLLLSDSGFYLCAWGPQIGLREKLFFGSGTQLSVL.

In its sample, this clone was seen a few times. The germline gene is not matched at one end of the junction; a read error may be the cause. The chain employs TRBV5-1 and TRBJ1-2, with 10 positions matching TRBD1. This CDR3 has 13 residues. Per the germline V gene, CDR1 is SGHRS and CDR2 is YFSETQ. The CDR3 protein is CASSLEDRGKLIF. For the CDR3, the DNA is TGCGCCAGCAGCTTGGAGGACAGGGGGAAGTTGATCTTC.

V usage is TRBV5-4 and J usage is TRBJ1-2; TRBD1 might be the D (6 bases). Germline V gene sequence: CDR1 SGHNT, CDR2 YYREEE (reference sequence). Deletions cut 0 bases from V and 6 bases from J, with 18 bases between. The CDR3 has 16 amino acids. The CDR3 DNA reads TGTGCCAGCAGCTTGGCCGGGGGGGCACGAGGAGATGGCTACACCTTC. Translation: CASSLAGGARGDGYTF.

This clone was seen more than once but under ten times. The rearrangement uses TRBV30 and TRBJ2-2; the D gene is possibly TRBD1 (5 bases). CDR3 length: 15 residues. Germline assignment: CDR1 GTSNPN and CDR2 SVGIG (reference sequence). Trimming removed 0 bases from V and 2 bases from J, with 10 bases in between. As DNA, the CDR3 is TGTGCCTGGAGTGTACAGGACCGCAACACCGGGGAGCTGTTTTTT. Residues: CAWSVQDRNTGELFF. The entire variable domain, with the rest obtained from reference TRBV30 and TRBJ2-2, is as follows: SQTIHQWPATLVQPVGSPLSLECTVEGTSNPNLYWYRQAAGRGLQLLFYSVGIGQISSEVPQNLSASRPQDRQFILSSKKLLLSDSGFYLCAWSVQDRNTGELFFGEGSRLTVL.

The chain combines TRBV7-2 with TRBJ2-1; 7 nucleotides match TRBD2. V gave up 1 base and J gave up 8 bases; unmatched junction bases: 14. From germline, CDR1 is SGHTA and CDR2 FQGNSA. The CDR3 has 17 residues. The CDR3 protein is CASSLVVSREGLDEQFF. As DNA, the CDR3 is TGTGCCAGCAGCTTAGTAGTCAGCAGGGAGGGCCTGGATGAGCAGTTCTTC.

The J gene is TRBJ2-3, the V gene TRBV28, with unresolved D. The germline V gene encodes CDR1 MDHEN and CDR2 SYDVKM. V was cut by 7 bases and J by 2 bases, with 7 bases left in between. CDR3 length equals 12 residues. The CDR3 DNA reads TGTGCCAGCACCAAAAACACAGATACGCAGTATTTT. Amino acid sequence: CASTKNTDTQYF.

The chain employs TRBV7-7 and TRBJ2-3, with 8 bases identical to TRBD2. Looked up from germline, CDR1 is SSHAT and CDR2 is FNYEAQ (reference sequence). The J segment lost 0 bases and the V segment lost 1 base, leaving 3 bases of the junction unmatched. This CDR3 spans 16 amino acids. CDR3 coding DNA: TGTGCCAGCAGCTTAGGACTAGCGTCTAGCACAGATACGCAGTATTTT. Its translation is CASSLGLASSTDTQYF.

V gene TRBV18 combines with J gene TRBJ2-2; no reliable D call. Germline V lookup: CDR1 KGHSH, CDR2 LQKENI. CDR3 length: 16 residues. V was pared by 3 bases and J by 2 bases, with 13 bases between. For the CDR3, the DNA is TGTGCCAGCTCACCCCTCCCCGATTTTAACACCGGGGAGCTGTTTTTT. Translating it yields CASSPLPDFNTGELFF.

This clone has a count of ten or more. V and J are TRBV20-1 and TRBJ1-1; no firm D call. This CDR3 is built from 11 residues. V lost 1 base and J 11 bases, leaving 11 bases between the germline ends. Germline CDR1 reads DFQATT; CDR2 reads SNEGSKA (reference sequence). The CDR3 is CSARAAGFAFF. CDR3 coding DNA: TGCAGTGCTAGAGCGGCAGGCTTTGCTTTCTTT.

This clone was found once. The CDR3 nucleotides read TGTGCCTGGAGTAAGATACTAATCCAAGAGACCCAGTACTTC. This gives the protein CAWSKILIQETQYF. This chain connects TRBV30 to TRBJ2-5; D not certain. The CDR3 extends over 14 amino acids. Per the germline V gene, CDR1 is GTSNPN and CDR2 is SVGIG (reference sequence). V lost 2 bases and J 1 base, leaving 11 bases between the germline ends.

This clone has at least ten counts. This chain joins TRBV7-8 and TRBJ1-2; maybe TRBD1 (6 bases). The CDR3 runs to 15 residues. Germline V gene sequence: CDR1 SGHVS, CDR2 FQNEAQ. Trimming pared 1 base from V and 3 bases from J, leaving 12 bases between. The DNA for the CDR3 is TGTGCCAGCAGCTTAGGAGGCAGGGGCGACTATGGCTACACCTTC. Translated, it gives CASSLGGRGDYGYTF.

This clone was counted only a few times. This chain connects TRBV30 to TRBJ2-7, with 8 bases identical to TRBD2. The germline gives CDR1 GTSNPN, CDR2 SVGIG (reference sequence). V trimming: 0 bases; J trimming: 3 bases; junction bases outside the gene matches: 13. CDR3 length: 17 amino acids. This chain's CDR3 is CAWSVLPGSGTFYEQYF. The DNA for the CDR3 is TGTGCCTGGAGTGTACTTCCGGGTAGCGGGACCTTCTACGAGCAGTACTTC.

For this clone: Within the sample, other DNA sequences also encode this same CDR3. The V and J genes are TRBV20-1 and TRBJ2-7, with unresolved D. The ends were cut back, 1 base at V and 2 bases at J, with 3 bases in the middle. The CDR3 spans 11 residues. Looked up from germline, CDR1 is DFQATT and CDR2 is SNEGSKA (reference sequence). The CDR3 nucleotides are TGCAGTGCTAGAGCCACCTACGAGCAGTACTTC. Protein: CSARATYEQYF.

The chain couples TRBV7-3 to TRBJ2-7, with 9 nucleotides matching TRBD1. The trim removed 0 bases at V and 6 bases at J, leaving 6 bases unmatched. CDR3 size: 15 residues. From germline, CDR1 is SGHTA and CDR2 FQGTGA. The DNA of the CDR3 is TGTGCCAGCAGCTTAACGTCACAGGGGGCGGCCGAGCAGTACTTC. This codes for CASSLTSQGAAEQYF.

The rearrangement uses TRBV6-1 and TRBJ2-3, with D possibly TRBD2 on 5 matching bases. V was trimmed by 3 bases and J by 6 bases, leaving 13 bases between them. CDR3 size: 14 residues. Germline CDR1 is MNHNS and CDR2 is SASEGT. The CDR3 reads CASSEFLAADTQYF. CDR3 nucleotide sequence: TGTGCCAGCAGTGAGTTCCTAGCCGCCGATACGCAGTATTTT.

The chain joins TRBV5-4 to TRBJ1-1; TRBD1 might be the D (6 bases). This CDR3 has 16 amino acids. Germline values: CDR1 SGHNT, CDR2 YYREEE (reference sequence). With 4 bases removed from V and 1 base from J, the gap between germline ends came to 17 bases. The CDR3 loop reads CASSLGGGSQNTEAFF. The CDR3 coding sequence is TGTGCCAGCAGCCTCGGAGGGGGGTCTCAGAACACTGAAGCTTTCTTT.

In its sample, this clone was seen many times. The genes are TRBV7-9 and TRBJ2-5, with TRBD1 identical over 8 bases. The J call may be incorrect, as the DNA end agrees better with TRBJ2-7. Germline CDR1 is SEHNR and CDR2 is FQNEAQ (reference sequence). This CDR3 comprises 19 residues. The CDR3 DNA sequence: TGTGCCAGCAGCTTAGCGGTGAGAACAGGGGGACTGGGGTCCTACGAGCAGTACTTC. It translates to CASSLAVRTGGLGSYEQYF.

The chain is built from TRBV7-3 and TRBJ2-1; D call uncertain. Germline CDR1 is SGHTA and CDR2 is FQGTGA. V lost 2 bases and J 8 bases, leaving 13 bases between the germline ends. This CDR3 contains 14 residues. The CDR3 nucleotides are TGTGCCAGCAGCTTAGGGCTAACTTTGGATGAGCAGTTCTTC. Protein: CASSLGLTLDEQFF.

Of note for this clone: A read error may produce the germline difference seen at one junction end. Other DNA variants within this sample encode the same CDR3. This chain uses TRBV9 with TRBJ2-2, with 10 bases aligning to TRBD2. The CDR3 is 16 residues long. CDR1 and CDR2 (germline): SGDLS, YYNGEE. CDR3: CASSVGTSGNTGELFF. In nucleotides, the CDR3 is TGTGCCAGCAGCGTAGGGACTAGCGGCAACACCGGGGAACTGTTTTTT.

The CDR3 nucleotides read TGTGCCAGCCCGTCGGACGGAGACAATCAGCCCCAGCATTTT. Encoded protein: CASPSDGDNQPQHF. This chain joins TRBV21-1 and TRBJ1-5. TRBV21-1 is a known pseudogene. CDR3 length: 14 amino acids.

This clone has just one count. The rearrangement joins TRBV4-2 to TRBJ2-3; TRBD1 matches at 7 bases. The V segment lost 2 bases and the J segment 0 bases; nucleotides outside the gene matches: 8. Germline V lookup: CDR1 LGHNA, CDR2 YNFKEQ. The CDR3 length is 17 residues. In DNA, the CDR3 is TGTGCCAGCAGCCAACTCGTTGGACAGGCTAGCACAGATACGCAGTATTTT. Protein sequence: CASSQLVGQASTDTQYF.

A few counts support this clone. This rearrangement joins TRBV28 to TRBJ2-1, with a possible D match to TRBD2 (6 bases). The CDR3 spans 17 residues. Germline lookup yields CDR1 MDHEN and CDR2 SYDVKM. The V end lost 1 base, the J end lost 6 bases, and 19 bases lay between the germline ends. The DNA for the CDR3 is TGTGCCAGCAGTTTATTCTCAGGGCTAGCGTCCCTCAATGAGCAGTTCTTC. Residues: CASSLFSGLASLNEQFF.

For this clone: The junction departs from germline at one end; a sequencing error may be responsible. This sequence joins TRBV19 and TRBJ2-5; 8 nucleotides line up with TRBD1. This CDR3 is built from 15 residues. Germline CDR1 LNHDA, CDR2 SQIVND (reference sequence). CDR3 bases: TGTGCCAGTAGTATTCAGGGGGCCGCACAAGAGACCCAGCACTTC. Protein product: CASSIQGAAQETQHF.

This chain uses TRBV10-3 with TRBJ2-4; TRBD2 agrees at 9 bases. Germline lookup yields CDR1 ENHRY and CDR2 SYGVKD. Germline trimming cut 10 bases from V and 8 bases from J; bases unmatched to any gene: 15. The CDR3 covers 15 residues. CDR3 coding DNA: TGTGCCACAAAACTAGCGGGCAACAAAAGGGACATTCAGTACTTC. It encodes CATKLAGNKRDIQYF.

The chain has TRBV7-6 and TRBJ2-3; 9 bases fit TRBD1. The length of the CDR3 is 15 residues. V was clipped by 5 bases and J by 5 bases; unmatched bases: 8. Germline CDR1 and CDR2: SGHVS and FNYEAQ. The CDR3 nucleotides read TGTGCCAGCAGCCCGAACAGGGGGCTGATAGATACGCAGTATTTT. It codes for CASSPNRGLIDTQYF. Looking up the rest from reference TRBV7-6 and TRBJ2-3 gives the full variable domain: GAGVSQSPRYKVTKRGQDVALRCDPISGHVSLYWYRQALGQGPEFLTYFNYEAQQDKSGLPNDRFSAERPEGSISTLTIQRTEQRDSAMYRCASSPNRGLIDTQYFGPGTRLTVL.